This TCR beta chain was identified during a study of early T cells in non-severe SARS-CoV-2 infection. Study in general: The study sequenced bulk RNA from unsorted whole blood, with chains unpaired. General study results and limits: Anti-spike CD8 responses were favored in VDJdb matching, and private and CD4 specificities were missed.

V shed 5 bases and J shed 0 bases, with 8 bases lying between them. The CDR3 length is 14 residues. From germline, CDR1 is SGHRS and CDR2 YFSETQ. This clonotype was counted between two and nine times. As yet, its antigen is unknown. Individual cDNA molecules were tagged with unique molecular identifiers, the study reported. TCRdb re-derived calls from the 5' RACE reads in MiXCR, one entry per CDR3 protein. There are some 30,000 distinct CDR3 sequences in the sample; around 5% occur only once, and about 6% lies in the top ten. Specimen: whole blood. The chain joins TRBV5-1 to TRBJ2-2; D gene uncertain. This TCR came from an adult who was a healthcare worker with PCR-confirmed SARS-CoV-2 infection or an uninfected control (not recorded which). The CDR3 region is CASSGFSNTGELFF. CDR3 sequence (DNA): TGCGCCAGCAGTGGCTTTTCGAACACCGGGGAGCTGTTTTTT.